This TCR beta chain was captured in a study of cytomegalovirus exposure and HLA in healthy donors. Trimming took 0 bases from V and 4 from J, leaving 9 bases between them. CDR1 and CDR2 (germline): MNHEY, SMNVEV (reference sequence). This CDR3 comprises 15 residues. The study's findings and limits: A later analysis found first-cohort TCR clusters tended to co-occur in the 90 to 150 validation repertoires.

With respect to this clone: Its matching antigen is unknown.

Here immunoSEQ multiplex PCR was the method, and the copy in TCRdb shows in-frame clones only, minus some. The repertoire holds about 130,000 clones, with 89% as singletons. The sample taken for sequencing was PBMCs. The chain employs TRBV27 and TRBJ1-4; no definite D call. This TCR was sampled from a young woman in good health and CMV-seronegative. The CDR3 DNA follows: TGTGCCAGCAGTTTATCTGGAGAGTATAATGAAAAACTGTTTTTT. Encoded protein: CASSLSGEYNEKLFF.